The source of this T cell receptor beta chain is a study of CD8+ T cells in alopecia areata (dated by TCRdb to 2016 to 2019). General notes on the study: Treated patients were enrolled in an open-label pilot trial of oral tofacitinib at 5 to 10 mg twice daily for moderate-to-severe alopecia areata. Patients stayed on tofacitinib for 6 to 18 months and then had 6 months of follow-up off drug so that delayed response and recurrence could be assessed. In treated patients, disease severity was measured using the SALT score, which gives the percentage of scalp surface area affected. In both human patients and the C3H/HeJ mouse model, the study applied high-throughput TCRbeta sequencing to look at T cell clonal expansion in alopecia areata. Human TCRbeta sequencing covered scalp tissue and sorted CD4+ and CD8+ peripheral blood T cells from patchy and totalis/universalis alopecia areata patients and healthy controls. Biopsies were taken from tofacitinib-treated patients at baseline and at 4 and 24 weeks of treatment, and a later scalp biopsy was taken in several of the tofacitinib-treated patients. Scalp clonality was compared across normal scalp (n=4), patchy alopecia areata scalp (n=8), and alopecia totalis/universalis scalp (n=8). RNA came from the PAXgene miRNA kit for fixed scalp, the miRNeasy kit for PBMCs, and the RNeasy kit for mouse skin. TCRbeta CDR3 regions were amplified by immunoSEQ multiplex PCR using 35 Vbeta forward and 13 Jbeta reverse primers.

Read against the paper, the sample's treatment or condition label means: oral pan-JAK inhibitor, 5-10 mg twice daily. Lesional scalp punch biopsies and peripheral blood were collected from alopecia areata patients. PBMCs were isolated by density centrifugation and stained for CD3, CD4 and CD8, after which CD4+ and CD8+ T cells were sorted on a FACSAria. General conclusions and limits of the study: Tofacitinib significantly lowered scalp clonality and the number of expanded CD8+ clones among the top 100 scalp clones. Many expanded lesional clones persisted in scalp and blood during tofacitinib treatment, which may partly explain relapse after stopping treatment. Shared TCR sequences between patients were less evident than in mice, which may be partly attributable to HLA diversity in the patient population. The treated cohort was small, with a single nonresponder, so links between baseline CD8+ expansion and response need larger studies. Compared with normal scalp, lesional scalp, particularly in alopecia totalis/universalis, had higher clonality and more expanded CD8+ clones, which suggests antigenic drive. Unlike mouse skin, which is dominated by gammadelta T cells, normal human skin has resident alphabeta T cells that are also sequenced, and this complicates analysis of the scalp TCR repertoire.

Receptor libraries were prepared by the immunoSEQ multiplex PCR assay. To provide template for TCR sequencing, every sample had RNA extracted and reverse transcribed into cDNA. SuperScript III was used to make first-strand cDNA, primed with a 2:1 mix of oligo-dT and random hexamers. Amplification bias was assessed with a synthetic immune receptor repertoire, and residual bias was removed computationally. The study's own analysis went as follows. After raw reads were preprocessed to remove errors, the CDR3 was defined following IMGT conventions as running from the conserved cysteine to phenylalanine. Clonality was computed by normalizing Shannon entropy by log2 of the number of productive unique TCRs and subtracting the result from 1. CD4 or CD8 identity of scalp clones was inferred by cross-referencing scalp TCRbeta sequences with sorted blood CD4 and CD8 repertoires. In TCRdb, the immuneACCESS table is reduced to in-frame sequences with V and J assigned. These tables do not hold every clone; where another copy was compared, an unresolved V gene accounts for under half, and the others remain unexplained. D and trimming come from the DNA, and the V and J calls and clone size come from that table. The sample table holds 150,000 to 200,000 clones, of which about three fifths were seen once. Together, the top ten hold 16% of the sample.

The germline V gene yields SGHRS for CDR1 and YFSETQ for CDR2. V sheds 0 bases and J sheds 0 bases, leaving 15 bases between their ends. The CDR3 contains 17 residues, cysteine and phenylalanine counted. The only DNA kept is the CDR3, 51 bases in frame from the first base. In its sample, this clone was seen a few times. This receptor's antigen is unknown. Within one base of it there is no much larger clone, and no base qualities were kept. This receptor was obtained from a human donor with alopecia areata. The receptor chain draws on TRBV5-1 and TRBJ1-1, with no D gene named confidently. The sample consisted of CD4+ T cells sorted from blood, taken at approximately week 60, from a patient treated with tofacitinib. The CDR3 protein sequence reads: CASSLVQLMNLNTEAFF. The nucleotides read TGCGCCAGCAGCTTGGTACAGCTCATGAATCTGAACACTGAAGCTTTCTTT.